A single T cell receptor (beta chain) is shown here with its context. This CDR3 has 13 amino acids. Trimming took 8 bases from V and 9 from J, leaving 17 bases between them. Per germline, CDR1 LNHDA and CDR2 SQIVND (reference sequence). TCRdb keeps only in-frame clones here, not all; method: immunoSEQ multiplex PCR. Among fewer than 85,000 clones listed, over 70% were seen once. This sample is part of a study of blood T cell repertoires in COVID-19. Across the whole study: Sources were T cells, B-cell-depleted T cells, or PBMCs; the material itself was cDNA or gDNA.

The chain recombines TRBV19 with TRBJ2-1, with D tentatively TRBD1 (6 bases). The sample consisted of peripheral blood. This TCR was recovered from a man in his fifties or sixties with active COVID-19. The DNA of the CDR3 is TGTGCCAGTGGCCACAGTTGGGGGCCTGAGCAGTTCTTC. This translates into CASGHSWGPEQFF.